These 8 T cell receptor beta chains came from one sample sequenced in a study of neurological immune-mediated disorders. TCRdb re-called the 5' RACE reads through MiXCR, storing one row per CDR3 protein. Among roughly 45,000 distinct CDR3 sequences listed, roughly 13% were seen once. Time point of the sample: longitudinal time-point 2. Specimen: PBMCs. The receptor set was obtained from a male donor with HTLV-1-associated myelopathy (HAM/TSP).

This clonotype was seen repeatedly, ten times or more. This rearrangement joins TRBV20-1 to TRBJ2-7, with D tentatively TRBD2 (6 bases). Germline CDR1 reads DFQATT; CDR2 reads SNEGSKA (reference sequence). V lost 7 bases and J lost 3, with 25 bases in between. The CDR3 has 16 residues. CDR3 loop: CSVRREDRGRFYEQYF. CDR3 coding DNA: TGCAGTGTTCGGAGGGAAGATAGGGGCCGATTCTACGAGCAGTACTTC.

This clonotype was found many times. The gene calls are TRBV5-1 and TRBJ2-3; perhaps TRBD1 as D (5 bases). Germline assignment: CDR1 SGHRS and CDR2 YFSETQ. Deletions cut 1 base from V and 5 bases from J, with 11 bases between. CDR3 length: 14 residues. The CDR3 DNA follows: TGCGCCAGCAGCTTGCTCAGGGCAGGAGATACGCAGTATTTT. The encoded protein is CASSLLRAGDTQYF.

This clonotype was recorded at least ten times. V usage is TRBV27 and J usage is TRBJ2-5; 7 positions agree with TRBD2. The V gene's germline CDR1 is MNHEY and CDR2 SMNVEV (reference sequence). V shed 3 bases, J shed 2 bases, and the junction held 6 bases outside the gene matches. There are 15 residues in the CDR3. The CDR3 is CASSLGGFRQETQYF. The CDR3, as DNA: TGTGCCAGCAGTTTGGGGGGGTTTCGTCAAGAGACCCAGTACTTC.

There are many counts of this clonotype. The rearrangement joins TRBV7-2 to TRBJ2-7, with 16 positions matching TRBD2. J was trimmed by 5 bases and V by 7 bases; bases with no gene match: 5. This CDR3 contains 15 residues. In germline, CDR1 is SGHTA, CDR2 FQGNSA. This CDR3 reads CASTLGLAGGNEQYF. CDR3 nucleotide sequence: TGTGCCAGCACCTTGGGACTAGCGGGGGGGAACGAGCAGTACTTC.

In its sample, this clonotype was seen many times. This chain links TRBV18 with TRBJ1-6; D ambiguous. CDR3 length: 16 residues. The germline V gene has CDR1 KGHSH and CDR2 LQKENI. The V end lost 6 bases, the J end lost 0 bases, and 12 bases lay between the germline ends. Written as DNA, the CDR3 is TGTGCCAGCTCCGGACGCCAAAGCTCCTATAATTCACCCCTCCACTTT. It translates to CASSGRQSSYNSPLHF.

This clonotype was observed at least ten times. The chain combines TRBV29-1 with TRBJ1-1, with D possibly being TRBD1 (5 bases). CDR1 and CDR2 (germline): SQVTM, ANQGSEA. This CDR3 is 11 amino acids long. Between the trimmed V and J ends, which lost 5 bases and 7 bases, there was a span of 11 bases. The DNA for the CDR3 is TGCAGCGTTCGGTTGACAGTTGAAGCTTTCTTT. Its translation: CSVRLTVEAFF.

This clonotype was observed many times. The chain couples TRBV5-5 to TRBJ2-7, with D perhaps matching TRBD1 (5 bases). There are 15 residues in the CDR3. The V end lost 0 bases, the J end lost 2 bases, and 12 bases lay between the germline ends. Germline CDR1 reads SGHKS; CDR2 reads YYEKEE (reference sequence). The CDR3 sequence is CASSLEGPRTYEQYF. DNA for the CDR3: TGTGCCAGCAGCTTGGAGGGGCCGCGTACCTACGAGCAGTACTTC.

This clonotype appeared many times. The V and J genes are TRBV3-1 and TRBJ1-1; 9 bases line up with TRBD1. CDR3 length: 12 residues. Per germline, CDR1 LGHDT and CDR2 YNNKEL (reference sequence). V lost 5 bases to trimming and J lost 11 bases; unmatched junction nucleotides: 6. The CDR3, as DNA: TGTGCCAGCAGCAACGGACAGGGGCCGGCTTTCTTT. Its translation is CASSNGQGPAFF.